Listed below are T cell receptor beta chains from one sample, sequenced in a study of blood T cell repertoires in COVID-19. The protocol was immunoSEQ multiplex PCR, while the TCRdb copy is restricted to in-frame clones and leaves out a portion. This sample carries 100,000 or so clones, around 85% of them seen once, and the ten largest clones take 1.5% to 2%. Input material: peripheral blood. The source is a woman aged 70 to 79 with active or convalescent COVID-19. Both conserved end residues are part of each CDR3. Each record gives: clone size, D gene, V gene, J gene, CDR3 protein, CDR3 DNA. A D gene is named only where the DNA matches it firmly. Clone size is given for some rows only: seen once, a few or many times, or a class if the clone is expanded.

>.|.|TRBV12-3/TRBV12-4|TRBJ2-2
CASRGAGTGELFF
TGTGCCTCCAGGGGCGCCGGCACCGGGGAGCTGTTTTTT
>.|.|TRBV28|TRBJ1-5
CASSFGQSNQPQHF
TGTGCCAGCAGTTTCGGACAGAGCAATCAGCCCCAGCATTTT
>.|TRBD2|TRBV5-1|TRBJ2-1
CASSQTSGGYNEQFF
TGCGCCAGCAGCCAGACTAGCGGGGGATACAATGAGCAGTTCTTC
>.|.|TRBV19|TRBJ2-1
CASSGQMDNEQFF
TGTGCCAGTAGTGGGCAGATGGACAATGAGCAGTTCTTC
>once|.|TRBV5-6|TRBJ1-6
CASSPGGYNSPLHF
TGTGCCAGCAGTCCGGGGGGGTATAATTCACCCCTCCACTTT
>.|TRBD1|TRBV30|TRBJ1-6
CACPGQGVDWNSPLHF
TGTGCCTGCCCGGGACAGGGGGTGGATTGGAATTCACCCCTCCACTTT
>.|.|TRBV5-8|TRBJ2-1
CASSHGSDEQFF
TGTGCCAGCAGCCACGGTTCGGATGAGCAGTTCTTC
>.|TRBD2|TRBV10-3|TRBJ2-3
CAISEPTGTSGGVADTQYF
TGTGCCATCAGTGAGCCGACCGGGACTAGCGGGGGGGTAGCAGATACGCAGTATTTT
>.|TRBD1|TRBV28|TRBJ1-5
CASSFPTGGGNQPQHF
TGTGCCAGCAGTTTCCCAACAGGGGGGGGCAATCAGCCCCAGCATTTT
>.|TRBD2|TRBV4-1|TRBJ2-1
CASSQGDSGSRGEQFF
TGCGCCAGCAGCCAAGGTGATAGCGGGAGTCGAGGTGAGCAGTTCTTC
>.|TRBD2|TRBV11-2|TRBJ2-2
CASSSLAGVIGELFF
TGTGCCAGCAGCTCTTTAGCGGGAGTAATCGGGGAGCTGTTTTTT
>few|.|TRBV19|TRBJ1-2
CASSIGFARGGYTF
TGTGCCAGTAGTATCGGTTTCGCCCGAGGAGGCTACACCTTC
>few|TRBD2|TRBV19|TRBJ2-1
CASSQTSGGASSYNEQFF
TGTGCCAGTAGCCAGACTAGCGGGGGGGCTAGCTCCTACAATGAGCAGTTCTTC
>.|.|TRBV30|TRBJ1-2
CAWHRQVVKYGYTF
TGTGCCTGGCACAGACAGGTAGTAAAATATGGCTACACCTTC
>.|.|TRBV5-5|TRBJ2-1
CASSPVARDEQFF
TGTGCCAGCAGCCCCGTGGCGCGGGATGAGCAGTTCTTC
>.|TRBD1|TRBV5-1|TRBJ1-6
CASSGDRVNSPLHF
TGCGCCAGCAGTGGAGACAGGGTTAATTCACCCCTCCACTTT
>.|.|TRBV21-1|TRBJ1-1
CASSTGRPGGTEAFF
TGTGCCAGCAGCACCGGCCGCCCGGGGGGCACTGAAGCTTTCTTT
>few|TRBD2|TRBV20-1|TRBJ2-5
CSASIGGGPQETQYF
TGCAGTGCTAGTATTGGCGGGGGGCCACAAGAGACCCAGTACTTC
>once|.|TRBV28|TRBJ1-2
CASSPQGHSYTF
TGTGCCAGCAGTCCACAGGGTCACAGCTACACCTTC
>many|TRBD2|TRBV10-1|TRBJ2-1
CASREIAGARGNEQFF
TGCGCCAGCAGAGAGATAGCGGGAGCGCGCGGCAATGAGCAGTTCTTC
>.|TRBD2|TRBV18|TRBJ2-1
CASSQTSGKYNEQFF
TGTGCCAGCTCACAAACTAGCGGGAAATACAATGAGCAGTTCTTC
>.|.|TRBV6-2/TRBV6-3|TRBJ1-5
CASSYGFRGTVSNQPQHF
TGTGCCAGCAGTTACGGGTTTCGAGGGACTGTTAGCAATCAGCCCCAGCATTTT
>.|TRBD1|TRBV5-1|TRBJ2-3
CASSLGQGAADTQYF
TGCGCCAGCAGCTTGGGACAGGGGGCGGCAGATACGCAGTATTTT
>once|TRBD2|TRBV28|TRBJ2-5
CASRSAGGLETQYF
TGTGCCAGCAGGTCGGCGGGGGGGCTAGAGACCCAGTACTTC
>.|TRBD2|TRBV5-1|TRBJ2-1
CASSVGGGDYNEQFF
TGCGCCAGCAGCGTTGGCGGGGGGGACTACAATGAGCAGTTCTTC
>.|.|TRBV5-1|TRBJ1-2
CASSLNSRYGYTF
TGCGCCAGCAGCTTGAACAGCCGCTATGGCTACACCTTC
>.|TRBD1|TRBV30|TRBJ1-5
CAWSSPRQGGGQPQHF
TGTGCCTGGAGTTCCCCCCGACAGGGAGGCGGTCAGCCCCAGCATTTT
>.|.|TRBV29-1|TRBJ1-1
CSVADSTEAFF
TGCAGCGTTGCTGACAGCACTGAAGCTTTCTTT
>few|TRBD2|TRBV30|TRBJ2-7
CAWATSGRSNEQYF
TGTGCCTGGGCTACTAGCGGGAGGAGCAACGAGCAGTACTTC
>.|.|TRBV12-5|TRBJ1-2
CASGLVEGEGYTF
TGTGCTAGTGGTTTGGTAGAGGGGGAGGGCTACACCTTC
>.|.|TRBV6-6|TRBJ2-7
CASTLPGLLYEQYF
TGTGCCAGCACCTTACCGGGACTCCTATACGAGCAGTACTTC
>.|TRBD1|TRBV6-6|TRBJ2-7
CATGQGPYEQYF
TGTGCCACCGGACAGGGCCCCTACGAGCAGTACTTC
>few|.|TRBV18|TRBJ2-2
CASSPRLAVENTGELFF
TGTGCCAGCTCACCAAGACTGGCAGTGGAGAACACCGGGGAGCTGTTTTTT
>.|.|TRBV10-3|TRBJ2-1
CAISESESGGQFF
TGTGCCATCAGTGAGTCGGAATCCGGGGGGCAGTTCTTC
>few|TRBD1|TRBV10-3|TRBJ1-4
CAISESRGQSEKLFF
TGTGCCATCAGTGAGTCCAGGGGGCAGAGTGAAAAACTGTTTTTT
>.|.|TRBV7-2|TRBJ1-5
CASSLTGGNSNQPQHF
TGTGCCAGCAGCCTTACCGGGGGAAATAGCAATCAGCCCCAGCATTTT
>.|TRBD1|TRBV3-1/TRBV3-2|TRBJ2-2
CASSPRDRGTGELFF
TGTGCCAGCAGCCCTCGGGACAGAGGCACCGGGGAGCTGTTTTTT